What follows describes a single TCR beta chain. Its specificity is not known. TCR beta CDR3 regions were amplified from RNA transcripts. The primer set for the first-round RT-PCR of the TCR CDR3 was HTBI. TCRdb called the multiplex PCR reads again in MiXCR, with one record for every CDR3 protein. Among 600,000 to 700,000 distinct CDR3 sequences listed, 45% were seen once. The record originates from a study of T cells in Graves' hyperthyroidism and ophthalmopathy. Trimming took off 3 bases at V and 0 bases at J, with 9 bases between the two ends. The CDR3 runs to 16 residues. Germline lookup yields CDR1 SGHDN and CDR2 FVKESK. Diagnosis rested on symptoms, serum thyroxine and TRAb, thyroid ultrasound, and orbital computed tomography. Points from the study as a whole: Expanded thyroid clonotypes (above 0.001) were mostly also found in blood. A median approximately 6.5 months before onset, the model predicted ophthalmopathy. Ophthalmopathy was separated from stable hyperthyroidism by a 13 V-J model.

This sequence originates from an adult man with Graves' disease, either hyperthyroidism or ophthalmopathy (not recorded which). This chain uses TRBV14 with TRBJ1-6; D is perhaps TRBD1 (5 bases). The sample comprised peripheral blood or thyroid tissue (not recorded which). The CDR3 loop reads CASSQTASSYNSPLHF. CDR3 in DNA: TGTGCCAGCAGCCAGACAGCGAGCTCCTATAATTCACCCCTCCACTTT.